This T cell receptor beta chain was profiled in a study of T cells in localized non-small cell lung cancer. Study-wide results and caveats: Longer overall survival associated with higher blood T cell density; shorter survival with higher adjacent-lung clonality.

Method: immunoSEQ multiplex PCR; TCRdb's copy keeps in-frame clones and lacks some. The repertoire consists of approximately 61,000 clones, with approximately 90% occurring once and the leading ten covering approximately 5.2%. The length of the CDR3 is 14 residues. Per the germline V gene, CDR1 is MDHEN and CDR2 is SYDVKM. V dropped 6 bases and J dropped 6 bases, with 18 bases sitting between them. About this clone: Its antigen remains unidentified.

V gene TRBV28 combines with J gene TRBJ2-7; no reliable D call. The sample consisted of peripheral blood, taken before any cancer treatment. The origin of this receptor is a woman aged 35-75 years with stage I lung adenocarcinoma. The CDR3 nucleotides read TGTGCCAGCAGATTCCGAGAGGTATCGGGCGAGCAGTACTTC. This codes for CASRFREVSGEQYF.